The 27 T cell receptor beta chains below all came from one sample that was sequenced in a study of shared clonotypes between healthy human individuals. Sequencing used immunoSEQ multiplex PCR; TCRdb keeps in-frame clones, though not all of them. The sample holds over a million clones, 75% to 85% seen once. Sequenced sample: memory CD4+ T cells from PBMCs. The subset: CD45RA-negative fraction. These receptors originate from a man aged 18 to 30 in good health. Some clones in this sample may be carry-over from other donors' samples.

Comment on this clone: Distinct nucleotide sequences in the sample also encode this CDR3. The CDR3 nucleotides read TGTGCCAGCAGCGTCACTAGCGCTTCCACAGATACGCAGTATTTT. This gives the protein CASSVTSASTDTQYF. The chain uses TRBV9 and TRBJ2-3, with 7 nucleotides matching TRBD2. The V gene's germline CDR1 is SGDLS and CDR2 YYNGEE. V lost 2 bases, J lost 2 bases, and 5 bases stayed unmatched. The CDR3 loop spans 15 amino acids.

The chain employs TRBV5-1 and TRBJ2-7; possible D gene TRBD2, 5 bases. V gave up 4 bases and J gave up 1 base, with 15 bases separating them. The CDR3 has 15 residues. Germline-derived CDR1 and CDR2 are SGHRS and YFSETQ. The CDR3 loop is CASSLGLLLSYEQYF. The CDR3 region has the DNA TGCGCCAGCAGCCTCGGACTTCTACTTTCCTACGAGCAGTACTTC.

This chain connects TRBV2 to TRBJ2-7, with 8 bases aligning to TRBD1. This CDR3 is 14 amino acids long. Germline lookup yields CDR1 SNHLY and CDR2 FYNNEI. V was pared by 3 bases and J by 4 bases, with 5 bases of the junction left unmatched. DNA of the CDR3: TGTGCCAGCAGTGATAAAGGACAGGGATACGAGCAGTACTTC. Protein: CASSDKGQGYEQYF.

This rearrangement joins TRBV9 to TRBJ1-1; D might be TRBD1 (6 bases). CDR1 SGDLS and CDR2 YYNGEE come from the germline V gene. The CDR3 consists of 15 residues. Between the trimmed V and J ends, which lost 2 bases and 5 bases, there was a span of 16 bases. Here the CDR3 reads CASSVVGGSVTEAFF. CDR3 nucleotide sequence: TGTGCCAGCAGCGTGGTAGGGGGTTCAGTTACTGAAGCTTTCTTT.

In its sample, this clone was seen a few times. V usage is TRBV5-4 and J usage is TRBJ2-7; 14 bases line up with TRBD2. Trimming cost V 4 bases and J 6 bases; bases outside gene matches: 12. The V gene's germline CDR1 is SGHNT and CDR2 YYREEE (reference sequence). The CDR3 spans 17 residues. CDR3: CASSRGTSGSSGGEQYF. Here the CDR3 DNA reads TGTGCCAGCAGCAGGGGGACTAGCGGGAGTTCTGGGGGCGAGCAGTACTTC.

This rearrangement joins TRBV6-1 to TRBJ2-3; D might be TRBD1 (6 bases). V was trimmed by 3 bases and J by 2 bases, leaving 12 bases between them. This CDR3 contains 15 residues. Germline-derived CDR1 and CDR2 are MNHNS and SASEGT. Written as DNA, the CDR3 is TGTGCCAGCAGTGATAATGGACAGCACACAGATACGCAGTATTTT. The encoded protein is CASSDNGQHTDTQYF.

The chain recombines TRBV4-1 with TRBJ1-5, with D hard to call. CDR1 is MGHRA, CDR2 YSYEKL, per germline. Trimming pared 0 bases from V and 7 bases from J, leaving 13 bases between. The CDR3 has 15 residues. The CDR3 DNA is TGCGCCAGCAGCCAAGAGGGAGATGTGGAACAGCCCCAGCATTTT. This translates into CASSQEGDVEQPQHF.

V usage is TRBV5-1 and J usage is TRBJ2-7, with 8 bases that match TRBD1. The J segment lost 7 bases and the V segment lost 2 bases, leaving 11 bases of the junction unmatched. CDR3 length: 15 amino acids. Germline values: CDR1 SGHRS, CDR2 YFSETQ. In nucleotides, the CDR3 is TGCGCCAGCAGCTTCGGCTGGCAGGGGGCTGGGGAGCAGTACTTC. This sequence encodes CASSFGWQGAGEQYF.

The chain carries TRBV28 and TRBJ2-1; 11 nucleotides match TRBD2. This CDR3 has 18 amino acids. J lost 6 bases, V lost 3 bases, and 13 bases had no gene match. The germline CDR1 and CDR2 sequences are MDHEN and SYDVKM. The CDR3, as DNA: TGTGCCAGCAGTTTTCCGGGCCTAACTAGCGGGAGTTCCAATGAGCAGTTCTTC. Amino acid sequence: CASSFPGLTSGSSNEQFF.

This chain joins TRBV4-1 and TRBJ2-6, with D maybe TRBD2 (5 bases). Germline lookup yields CDR1 MGHRA and CDR2 YSYEKL. The CDR3 spans 18 residues. Trimming stripped 3 bases from V and 7 bases from J, with 22 bases between. CDR3 in amino acids: CASSHPNGRGSRANVLTF. The CDR3 coding sequence is TGCGCCAGCAGCCATCCCAATGGTCGGGGTTCTAGAGCCAACGTCCTGACTTTC.

V usage is TRBV7-9 and J usage is TRBJ2-7; D is uncertain. The ends were cut back, 3 bases at V and 5 bases at J, with 14 bases in the middle. This CDR3 region has 14 residues. CDR1 and CDR2 from the germline V gene are SEHNR and FQNEAQ (reference sequence). The CDR3 DNA follows: TGTGCCAGCAGCTTTTCTAACGTCGAGGACGAGCAGTACTTC. Translated, it gives CASSFSNVEDEQYF.

The count of this clone is one. The chain couples TRBV7-9 to TRBJ2-7; 11 bases map to TRBD1. The CDR3 loop spans 16 amino acids. The V segment lost 0 bases and the J segment 4 bases; nucleotides outside the gene matches: 5. Germline V gives CDR1 SEHNR, CDR2 FQNEAQ (reference sequence). The CDR3 spells CASSLAGTGGKYEQYF. DNA for the CDR3: TGTGCCAGCAGCTTAGCCGGGACAGGGGGTAAATACGAGCAGTACTTC.

CDR3 nucleotides: TGTGCCAGCAGCTTGAGCACCCTGGGTGGCTACGAGCAGTACTTC. Translated, it gives CASSLSTLGGYEQYF. The chain employs TRBV11-2 and TRBJ2-7, with D hard to call. V was shortened by 3 bases and J by 3 bases, with 15 bases between the two germline ends. The CDR3 spans 15 residues. Germline CDR1 and CDR2: SGHAT and FQNNGV.

The chain carries TRBV10-3 and TRBJ1-5; D uncertain. The CDR3 extends over 13 amino acids. V was shortened by 10 bases and J by 6 bases, with 16 bases between the two germline ends. Germline V gives CDR1 ENHRY, CDR2 SYGVKD. CDR3 sequence: CASVPAVGQPQHF. Written as DNA, the CDR3 is TGTGCCAGCGTTCCTGCGGTGGGTCAGCCCCAGCATTTT.

The J gene is TRBJ2-7, the V gene TRBV25-1; 10 bases map to TRBD2. The CDR3 totals 15 residues. V lost 3 bases to trimming and J lost 7 bases; unmatched junction nucleotides: 9. Germline lookup yields CDR1 MGHDK and CDR2 SYGVNS. The CDR3 here is CASSDHTSGTGEQYF. CDR3 DNA sequence: TGTGCCAGCAGTGATCACACTAGCGGGACGGGGGAGCAGTACTTC.

The chain combines TRBV6-6 with TRBJ1-2; 10 nucleotides agree with TRBD1. V dropped 4 bases and J dropped 7; count of bases not matched to a gene: 6. Germline CDR1 reads MNHNY; CDR2 reads SVGAGI (reference sequence). This CDR3 is built from 14 residues. CDR3 nucleotides: TGTGCCAGCAGTTCCCGAGGACAGGGGGGTGGCTACACCTTC. This sequence encodes CASSSRGQGGGYTF.

On this clone itself: At the DNA level, this CDR3 is encoded by other sequences in the same sample as well. The rearrangement links TRBV28 to TRBJ1-2; D is unresolved. Germline V gives CDR1 MDHEN, CDR2 SYDVKM. Between the trimmed V and J ends, which lost 3 bases and 4 bases, there was a span of 6 bases. The CDR3 totals 12 residues. The CDR3 bases are TGTGCCAGCAGTTTGGGCCTCTATGGCTACACCTTC. Protein sequence: CASSLGLYGYTF.

This clone was detected a few times. This chain joins TRBV18 and TRBJ2-5, with D possibly being TRBD2 (6 bases). CDR3 length: 15 amino acids. CDR1 and CDR2 from the germline V gene are KGHSH and LQKENI. Trimming cost V 0 bases and J 5 bases, with 13 bases left between them. The CDR3 sequence is CASSPPRGGDETQYF. CDR3 sequence (DNA): TGTGCCAGCTCACCACCCCGAGGCGGGGATGAGACCCAGTACTTC.

The V gene is TRBV6-5, the J gene TRBJ1-1; D remains ambiguous. From germline, CDR1 is MNHEY and CDR2 SVGAGI. V was shortened by 6 bases and J by 10 bases, with 15 bases between the two germline ends. CDR3 length equals 12 residues. The CDR3: CASSGRTMGAFF. DNA of the CDR3: TGTGCCAGCAGCGGGCGGACGATGGGAGCTTTCTTT.

The CDR3 loop reads CASSSDWGRINYGYTF. CDR3 DNA: TGTGCCAGCTCCTCCGATTGGGGCAGAATTAACTATGGCTACACCTTC. The chain carries TRBV18 and TRBJ1-2, with D possibly TRBD1 on 5 matching bases. V shed 6 bases and J shed 1 base, with 18 bases lying between them. The CDR3 totals 16 residues. The V gene's germline CDR1 is KGHSH and CDR2 LQKENI. The complete variable domain, with remaining parts taken from reference TRBV18 and TRBJ1-2, reads NAGVMQNPRHLVRRRGQEARLRCSPMKGHSHVYWYRQLPEEGLKFMVYLQKENIIDESGMPKERFSAEFPKEGPSILRIQQVVRGDSAAYFCASSSDWGRINYGYTFGSGTRLTVV.

CDR3 in amino acids: CASSSEGATNEKLFF. CDR3 bases: TGTGCCAGCAGTTCCGAGGGGGCAACTAATGAAAAACTGTTTTTT. The rearrangement joins TRBV6-6 to TRBJ1-4; possibly TRBD1 for D (6 bases). The germline V gene has CDR1 MNHNY and CDR2 SVGAGI (reference sequence). V lost 4 bases and J 0 bases, leaving 9 bases between the germline ends. The CDR3 is 15 amino acids.

This sequence joins TRBV18 and TRBJ2-2; TRBD1 agrees at 8 bases. CDR1 is KGHSH, CDR2 LQKENI, per germline. V lost 3 bases to trimming and J lost 2 bases; unmatched junction nucleotides: 11. There are 18 residues in the CDR3. CDR3 region: CASSPPGRTGPNTGELFF. The CDR3 DNA reads as TGTGCCAGCTCACCCCCCGGAAGGACAGGGCCCAACACCGGGGAGCTGTTTTTT. The variable domain in full, completed from reference TRBV18 and TRBJ2-2, reads NAGVMQNPRHLVRRRGQEARLRCSPMKGHSHVYWYRQLPEEGLKFMVYLQKENIIDESGMPKERFSAEFPKEGPSILRIQQVVRGDSAAYFCASSPPGRTGPNTGELFFGEGSRLTVL.

This rearrangement joins TRBV5-4 to TRBJ2-7, with D possibly being TRBD1 (6 bases). This CDR3 region has 15 residues. The V end lost 2 bases, the J end lost 5 bases, and 17 bases lay between the germline ends. Germline assignment: CDR1 SGHNT and CDR2 YYREEE (reference sequence). CDR3 nucleotide sequence: TGTGCCAGCAGCTTCCAATCAGGGGCCTTGGACGAGCAGTACTTC. Translating it yields CASSFQSGALDEQYF.

This clone was seen just once. The chain employs TRBV7-3 and TRBJ2-1, with TRBD2 matching over 7 bases. This CDR3 is 15 amino acids long. The J segment lost 4 bases and the V segment lost 3 bases, leaving 6 bases of the junction unmatched. Germline CDR1 reads SGHTA; CDR2 reads FQGTGA. The CDR3 is CASSLESGTYNEQFF. The CDR3, as DNA: TGTGCCAGCAGCTTGGAGAGCGGGACGTACAATGAGCAGTTCTTC.

The chain links TRBV30 to TRBJ1-3, with D unclear. V was cut by 4 bases and J by 0 bases, with 13 bases left in between. Germline V lookup: CDR1 GTSNPN, CDR2 SVGIG (reference sequence). The CDR3 spans 15 residues. CDR3 nucleotide sequence: TGTGCCTGGAACCCCCGGTTGGTCTCTGGAAACACCATATATTTT. Protein product: CAWNPRLVSGNTIYF.

The chain couples TRBV5-4 to TRBJ2-7; D gene unclear. CDR1 and CDR2 (germline): SGHNT, YYREEE (reference sequence). V was trimmed by 1 base and J by 2 bases, leaving 16 bases between them. The CDR3 runs 16 residues. The CDR3 region is CASSLWSGPVPYEQYF. CDR3 sequence (DNA): TGTGCCAGCAGCTTGTGGTCGGGTCCGGTCCCCTACGAGCAGTACTTC.

The V and J genes are TRBV7-3 and TRBJ2-2; D might be TRBD2 (7 bases). Trimming removed 6 bases from V and 5 bases from J, with 13 bases in between. Germline CDR1 and CDR2: SGHTA and FQGTGA. CDR3 length: 14 residues. The CDR3 DNA is TGTGCCAGCAGAGGGGGAGGGCCAACCGGGGAGCTGTTTTTT. Translated, it gives CASRGGGPTGELFF.